These 29 T cell receptor beta chains were all obtained from the same sample, sequenced in a study of blood T cell repertoires in COVID-19. Profiling relied on immunoSEQ multiplex PCR, and the TCRdb table lists in-frame clones only, not all of them. The table shows fewer than 200,000 clones, with 75% to 80% occurring only once. The material sequenced was peripheral blood. The receptors were gathered from a woman aged 65 to 85 with acute or convalescent COVID-19.

The chain is built from TRBV24-1 and TRBJ2-1, with unresolved D. Trimming cost V 0 bases and J 0 bases, with 8 bases left between them. The CDR3 loop spans 16 amino acids. Germline V lookup: CDR1 KGHDR, CDR2 SFDVKD. Written as DNA, the CDR3 is TGTGCCACCAGTGATTTGGACTCTAGCTCCTACAATGAGCAGTTCTTC. Residues: CATSDLDSSSYNEQFF.

This clone is a singleton in its sample. The DNA of the CDR3 is TGCGCCAGCAGTCAAGCCGCCCTTTGGGACAGAAATGGCTACACCTTC. The encoded protein is CASSQAALWDRNGYTF. The J gene is TRBJ1-2, the V gene TRBV23-1; 7 nucleotides match TRBD1. TRBV23-1 is noted as an ORF with a role that remains uncertain. The V segment lost 2 bases and the J segment 6 bases; nucleotides outside the gene matches: 12. This CDR3 spans 16 amino acids.

The gene calls are TRBV11-1 and TRBJ1-1; D call uncertain. The CDR3 is 15 amino acids. The V end was cut by 5 bases, the J end by 0 bases, with 13 bases between. The germline CDR1 and CDR2 sequences are SGHAT and FQDESV (reference sequence). The CDR3 here is CASSPSEVMNTEAFF. The CDR3 DNA reads as TGTGCCAGCAGCCCCTCAGAGGTAATGAACACTGAAGCTTTCTTT. The variable domain in full, completed from reference TRBV11-1 and TRBJ1-1, reads EAEVAQSPRYKITEKSQAVAFWCDPISGHATLYWYRQILGQGPELLVQFQDESVVDDSQLPKDRFSAERLKGVDSTLKIQPAELGDSAMYLCASSPSEVMNTEAFFGQGTRLTVV.

This clone was picked up a small number of times. CDR3 in DNA: TGTGCCACCACGGACAGGGCCGGCTCCTACGAGCAGTACTTC. It yields the protein CATTDRAGSYEQYF. The genes are TRBV19 and TRBJ2-7; TRBD1 matches at 8 bases. V shed 10 bases, J shed 0 bases, and the junction held 8 bases outside the gene matches. The CDR3 is 14 amino acids. Germline V gives CDR1 LNHDA, CDR2 SQIVND (reference sequence).

The chain links TRBV2 to TRBJ2-7, with D perhaps matching TRBD2 (5 bases). This CDR3 is built from 13 residues. Germline V CDR1 and CDR2: SNHLY, FYNNEI. The V and J ends lost 3 bases and 2 bases respectively, with 8 bases between them. CDR3 residues: CASSEDWAYEQYF. As DNA, the CDR3 is TGTGCCAGCAGTGAGGACTGGGCCTACGAGCAGTACTTC.

The rearrangement links TRBV11-3 to TRBJ2-3; weak D call: TRBD2 (6 bases). Trimming pared 5 bases from V and 3 bases from J, leaving 9 bases between. This CDR3 spans 13 amino acids. The germline V gene has CDR1 SGHNT and CDR2 YENEEA. CDR3 loop: CASSPRETDTQYF. The CDR3 coding sequence is TGTGCCAGCAGCCCTCGGGAGACAGATACGCAGTATTTT.

J is TRBJ1-1 and V is TRBV19; weak D call: TRBD1 (5 bases). The length of the CDR3 is 13 residues. V shed 4 bases and J shed 5 bases, with 11 bases lying between them. Germline lookup yields CDR1 LNHDA and CDR2 SQIVND (reference sequence). CDR3 loop: CASSRRGVTEAFF. CDR3 DNA: TGTGCCAGTAGTAGGAGGGGTGTGACTGAAGCTTTCTTT.

Turning to this clone: The sample has other DNA sequences that encode this CDR3 too. The chain is built from TRBV5-1 and TRBJ2-1; weak D call: TRBD1 (6 bases). The V gene lost 0 bases and the J gene lost 2 bases, with 6 bases spanning the gap. This CDR3 has 14 amino acids. CDR1 is SGHRS and CDR2 is YFSETQ in the germline V gene. The DNA of the CDR3 is TGCGCCAGCAGCTTGGGACAGGCCTACAATGAGCAGTTCTTC. Protein product: CASSLGQAYNEQFF. Filled out from reference TRBV5-1 and TRBJ2-1, the complete variable domain reads KAGVTQTPRYLIKTRGQQVTLSCSPISGHRSVSWYQQTPGQGLQFLFEYFSETQRNKGNFPGRFSGRQFSNSRSEMNVSTLELGDSALYLCASSLGQAYNEQFFGPGTRLTVL.

This clone was detected a few times. The chain carries TRBV24-1 and TRBJ2-1; no clear D gene. The V end lost 5 bases, the J end lost 5 bases, and 12 bases lay between the germline ends. The CDR3 has 14 amino acids. Germline values: CDR1 KGHDR, CDR2 SFDVKD. CDR3: CATSGAVINNEQFF. In DNA form, the CDR3 reads TGTGCCACCAGTGGTGCAGTTATTAACAATGAGCAGTTCTTC.

The chain joins TRBV23-1 to TRBJ2-1; maybe TRBD2 (6 bases). TRBV23-1 is filed as an ORF, its function uncertain. V was shortened by 11 bases and J by 3 bases, with 17 bases between the two germline ends. This CDR3 is built from 14 residues. CDR3: CAHIRDGSYNEQFF. In DNA form, the CDR3 reads TGCGCCCATATCCGGGACGGGAGCTACAATGAGCAGTTCTTC.

The chain employs TRBV9 and TRBJ2-1; 12 nucleotides line up with TRBD1. Trimming took 4 bases from V and 7 from J; bases not matched to a gene: 6. There are 15 residues in the CDR3. From germline, CDR1 is SGDLS and CDR2 YYNGEE. The DNA of the CDR3 is TGTGCCAGCAGCCAGGGACAGGGGGCCTCAAATGAGCAGTTCTTC. This gives the protein CASSQGQGASNEQFF. Full variable domain (missing parts from reference TRBV9 and TRBJ2-1): DSGVTQTPKHLITATGQRVTLRCSPRSGDLSVYWYQQSLDQGLQFLIQYYNGEERAKGNILERFSAQQFPDLHSELNLSSLELGDSALYFCASSQGQGASNEQFFGPGTRLTVL.

CDR3 amino acids: CASSVEANGETQYF. CDR3 bases: TGTGCCAGCAGTGTAGAAGCAAACGGGGAGACCCAGTACTTC. The V and J genes are TRBV6-4 and TRBJ2-5; D is ambiguous. Deletions cut 4 bases from V and 5 bases from J, with 14 bases between. Per the germline V gene, CDR1 is MRHNA and CDR2 is SNTAGT. The CDR3 totals 14 residues.

Notes on this clone: Other DNA sequences in this specimen translate into the identical CDR3. V is TRBV24-1 and J is TRBJ1-5, with D perhaps matching TRBD1 (6 bases). Per germline, CDR1 KGHDR and CDR2 SFDVKD. Trimming left V 4 bases short and J 5 bases short, with 8 bases between. This CDR3 contains 13 residues. The CDR3 bases are TGTGCCACCAGTGACAGGGGTGATCAGCCCCAGCATTTT. Translated, it gives CATSDRGDQPQHF.

In this sample, this clone turned up a few times. The chain recombines TRBV4-2 with TRBJ2-7, with D unclear. V shed 3 bases and J shed 5 bases, with 14 bases lying between them. Germline V lookup: CDR1 LGHNA, CDR2 YNFKEQ. There are 14 residues in the CDR3. CDR3 nucleotides: TGTGCCAGCAGCCATAGGCCGGGTGCAGACGAGCAGTACTTC. Translated, it gives CASSHRPGADEQYF.

This chain uses TRBV6-5 with TRBJ2-1; D may be TRBD2 (6 bases). The V and J ends lost 11 bases and 7 bases respectively, with 18 bases between them. The CDR3 is made up of 13 amino acids. Germline V lookup: CDR1 MNHEY, CDR2 SVGAGI. CDR3 sequence: CAGGARTSNEQFF. The CDR3, as DNA: TGTGCCGGCGGGGCTAGGACTTCGAATGAGCAGTTCTTC.

The chain is built from TRBV6-5 and TRBJ2-7; 10 bases align to TRBD1. CDR1 is MNHEY, CDR2 SVGAGI, per germline. This CDR3 comprises 15 residues. Unmatched junction bases numbered 11, after V lost 6 bases and J lost 6 bases. CDR3 DNA sequence: TGTGCCAGCAGCATATATATAGGACAGGGGGGCGAGCAGTACTTC. It yields the protein CASSIYIGQGGEQYF.

The V and J genes are TRBV5-6 and TRBJ2-7, with TRBD1 matching 11 bases. The CDR3 has 14 amino acids. Losses at the gene ends were 4 bases for V and 4 bases for J; bases not matched to a gene: 4. Germline loops: CDR1 SGHDT, CDR2 YYEEEE. The CDR3 spells CASSAGQGAYEQYF. DNA for the CDR3: TGTGCCAGCAGCGCCGGACAGGGGGCTTACGAGCAGTACTTC. The variable domain in full, completed from reference TRBV5-6 and TRBJ2-7, reads DAGVTQSPTHLIKTRGQQVTLRCSPKSGHDTVSWYQQALGQGPQFIFQYYEEEERQRGNFPDRFSGHQFPNYSSELNVNALLLGDSALYLCASSAGQGAYEQYFGPGTRLTVT.

V and J are TRBV5-8 and TRBJ2-1, with TRBD1 matching 10 bases. V was pared by 0 bases and J by 5 bases, with 8 bases of the junction left unmatched. The CDR3 runs to 17 residues. Germline V gene data show CDR1 as SGHTS and CDR2 as YDEGEE. CDR3 loop: CASSLVVGTGDHNEQFF. In DNA form, the CDR3 reads TGTGCCAGCAGCTTGGTGGTCGGGACAGGGGATCACAATGAGCAGTTCTTC.

V usage is TRBV20-1 and J usage is TRBJ2-7; no definite D call. CDR3 length: 11 residues. V was shortened by 3 bases and J by 6 bases, with 9 bases between the two germline ends. Looked up from germline, CDR1 is DFQATT and CDR2 is SNEGSKA (reference sequence). The CDR3 region is CSARSGLEQYF. CDR3 in DNA: TGCAGTGCTAGGAGTGGTCTCGAGCAGTACTTC.

This chain links TRBV5-1 with TRBJ1-1, with D tentatively TRBD1 (5 bases). Germline CDR1 SGHRS, CDR2 YFSETQ. CDR3 size: 14 residues. V shed 0 bases and J shed 4 bases, with 10 bases lying between them. CDR3 in amino acids: CASSLGGVPTEAFF. CDR3 coding DNA: TGCGCCAGCAGCTTGGGGGGGGTTCCCACTGAAGCTTTCTTT.

The chain employs TRBV7-7 and TRBJ2-3; 9 positions agree with TRBD2. CDR3 size: 15 residues. The germline CDR1 and CDR2 sequences are SSHAT and FNYEAQ (reference sequence). Trimming took 1 base from V and 1 from J; bases not matched to a gene: 0. This CDR3 is CASSLGLAGTDTQYF. The CDR3, as DNA: TGTGCCAGCAGCTTAGGACTAGCGGGCACAGATACGCAGTATTTT.

The chain uses TRBV19 and TRBJ1-2, with 7 bases lining up with TRBD1. Unmatched junction bases numbered 6, after V lost 1 base and J lost 4 bases. The germline gives CDR1 LNHDA, CDR2 SQIVND (reference sequence). The CDR3 length is 15 residues. The CDR3, as DNA: TGTGCCAGTAGTATAGGCGGCAGGGGGTTCTATGGCTACACCTTC. Protein: CASSIGGRGFYGYTF.

The V call is TRBV5-4, the J call TRBJ2-1; 8 positions agree with TRBD1. The germline V gene encodes CDR1 SGHNT and CDR2 YYREEE (reference sequence). The CDR3 sequence is 14 residues long. V trimming: 6 bases; J trimming: 3 bases; junction bases outside the gene matches: 5. CDR3: CASTQGANYNEQFF. In DNA form, the CDR3 reads TGTGCCAGCACTCAGGGGGCGAACTACAATGAGCAGTTCTTC. The variable domain in full, with the rest retrieved from reference TRBV5-4 and TRBJ2-1, is ETGVTQSPTHLIKTRGQQVTLRCSSQSGHNTVSWYQQALGQGPQFIFQYYREEENGRGNFPPRFSGLQFPNYSSELNVNALELDDSALYLCASTQGANYNEQFFGPGTRLTVL.

This chain connects TRBV4-2 to TRBJ2-6; 13 bases align to TRBD2. Germline-derived CDR1 and CDR2 are LGHNA and YNFKEQ. Trimming removed 2 bases from V and 1 base from J; junction bases left unmatched: 2. The CDR3 has 18 amino acids. CDR3 region: CASSQPTSGGSGANVLTF. The CDR3, as DNA: TGTGCCAGCAGCCAACCGACTAGCGGGGGGTCTGGGGCCAACGTCCTGACTTTC.

The J gene is TRBJ2-1, the V gene TRBV18, with 11 positions matching TRBD2. V trimming: 6 bases; J trimming: 3 bases; junction bases outside the gene matches: 7. This CDR3 spans 16 amino acids. From germline, CDR1 is KGHSH and CDR2 LQKENI. The CDR3 region is CASSPTSGEVYNEQFF. DNA for the CDR3: TGTGCCAGCTCCCCGACTAGCGGGGAAGTCTACAATGAGCAGTTCTTC.

The chain couples TRBV6-5 to TRBJ1-4, with a tentative D call TRBD1 (6 bases). V lost 5 bases and J 7 bases, leaving 14 bases between the germline ends. CDR3 length equals 14 residues. The germline CDR1 and CDR2 sequences are MNHEY and SVGAGI. CDR3 region: CASSRTAVGEKLFF. In DNA form, the CDR3 reads TGTGCCAGCAGTCGGACAGCGGTGGGTGAAAAACTGTTTTTT.

The chain recombines TRBV20-1 with TRBJ2-1; D is uncertain. Germline lookup yields CDR1 DFQATT and CDR2 SNEGSKA (reference sequence). This CDR3 region has 11 residues. The V end was cut by 2 bases, the J end by 9 bases, with 8 bases between. The CDR3, as DNA: TGCAGTGCTAGACTAGTGAGTGAGCAGTTCTTC. Amino acids: CSARLVSEQFF.

The chain joins TRBV11-2 to TRBJ2-7, with a possible D match to TRBD1 (6 bases). The CDR3 is 16 amino acids. V shed 5 bases and J shed 0 bases, with 17 bases lying between them. Germline V gene data show CDR1 as SGHAT and CDR2 as FQNNGV. CDR3 amino acids: CASSLHAGGNSYEQYF. The CDR3 nucleotides are TGTGCCAGCAGCCTTCATGCTGGGGGCAACTCCTACGAGCAGTACTTC.

The chain couples TRBV20-1 to TRBJ2-5, with a tentative D call TRBD2 (5 bases). Germline values: CDR1 DFQATT, CDR2 SNEGSKA (reference sequence). The CDR3 has 12 residues. Between the trimmed V and J ends, which lost 3 bases and 3 bases, there was a span of 8 bases. The CDR3 DNA sequence: TGCAGTGCTAGTGACGGGGAAGAGACCCAGTACTTC. It encodes CSASDGEETQYF.